Reported below is one T cell receptor (beta chain). Its antigen is unidentified. Clones were sequenced by immunoSEQ multiplex PCR, and TCRdb holds only the in-frame ones, with some missing. The sample lists 40,000 to 55,000 clones; roughly 88% were seen once. This record belongs to a study of PD-L1 blockade in urothelial cancer. Study summary: Male patients with bladder-origin urothelial cancer numbered about nine tenths of the roughly 29. At 3 weeks after treatment start (second dose) and again at 6 weeks, blood was analyzed. Median T cell yield per blood sample was around 130,000 cells. Study-level results: Below-median pretreatment blood TCR clonality was associated with improved progression-free and overall survival.

The CDR3 covers 15 residues. Germline loops: CDR1 LGHNA, CDR2 YNFKEQ. Trimming took off 1 base at V and 5 bases at J, with 14 bases between the two ends. The time point is: pretreatment peripheral blood. This specimen consisted of PBMCs, obtained around atezolizumab (anti-PD-L1) treatment. The sequence was collected from a donor over 35 with urothelial cancer. The rearrangement links TRBV4-2 to TRBJ1-2; no reliable D call. The CDR3 DNA follows: TGTGCCAGCAGCCAAGGGCAGCGCCCTGGGTATGGCTACACCTTC. Residues: CASSQGQRPGYGYTF.